This TCR beta chain is from a study of metastatic and nonmetastatic thyroid tumors. The CDR3 contains 12 residues. The germline V gene has CDR1 SGHTA and CDR2 FQGNSA. The entire patient cohort was treatment-naive prior to thyroid surgery. Per the authors' pipeline: Built for papillary thyroid cancer, a distant-metastasis classifier drew on CDR3 differences across clinicopathological groups. MiXCR re-clonotyped the PCR reads for TCRdb. V and J calls and clone size were set by TCRdb, not the authors. The sample holds around 23,000 clones, over 25% seen once. Details on this clone: Likely a read error: the CDR3 ends without its conserved phenylalanine or tryptophan.

The V call is TRBV7-2, the J call TRBJ1-2; no clear D. The sequencing sample was made of blood. The sequence was obtained from a female donor with papillary thyroid cancer or a benign thyroid nodule (not recorded which). Some clones in this sample may be carry-over from other donors' samples. The CDR3 protein is CAGSRRGYGYTI. CDR3 DNA: TGTGCCGGCAGCCGGCGGGGCTATGGCTACACCATC.